A selection of T cell receptor beta chains follows, all from one sample in a study of cytomegalovirus exposure and HLA in healthy donors. Using immunoSEQ multiplex PCR, the repertoire was profiled, and TCRdb retains in-frame clones only, with some absent. Of a few hundred thousand clones listed, about 75% are singletons. The sequenced material came from PBMCs. These receptors were collected from a man younger than 30 in good health and CMV-seronegative. Both conserved end residues are part of each CDR3. Each record gives: D gene, J gene, V gene, clone size, CDR3 protein, CDR3 DNA. A D gene is named only where the DNA matches it firmly. Some rows mark clone size as missing; the rest say once, few, many or name a class of expanded clone.

TRBD2	TRBJ2-5	TRBV30	-	CAFRTSGVETQYF	TGTGCCTTCAGGACTAGCGGGGTCGAGACCCAGTACTTC
-	TRBJ2-2	TRBV13	-	CASSAFSGGSTGELFF	TGTGCCAGCAGCGCCTTCTCAGGAGGGAGCACCGGGGAGCTGTTTTTT
TRBD2	TRBJ2-3	TRBV11-3	-	CASGAGDTDTQYF	TGTGCCAGCGGGGCGGGAGACACAGATACGCAGTATTTT
-	TRBJ2-5	TRBV2	-	CASREGAYQETQYF	TGTGCCAGCCGGGAGGGGGCATACCAAGAGACCCAGTACTTC
-	TRBJ1-2	TRBV9	-	CASSPRGGNGYTF	TGTGCCAGCAGCCCCCGGGGGGGGAATGGCTACACCTTC
-	TRBJ2-5	TRBV5-1	once	CASSLKGAETQYF	TGCGCCAGCAGCTTAAAAGGGGCCGAGACCCAGTACTTC
TRBD1	TRBJ2-5	TRBV6-5	once	CASSRVNRGLGTQYF	TGTGCCAGCAGTAGGGTAAACAGGGGGCTGGGGACCCAGTACTTC
TRBD2	TRBJ2-5	TRBV5-1	once	CASSLSGSIEETQYF	TGCGCCAGCAGCTTAAGCGGGAGTATTGAAGAGACCCAGTACTTC
TRBD1	TRBJ1-2	TRBV6-1	-	CASRAQGAGTF	TGTGCCAGCAGGGCGCAGGGGGCTGGCACCTTC
TRBD1	TRBJ1-1	TRBV7-9	few	CASSLVQGVRLNTEAFF	TGTGCCAGCAGCTTAGTCCAGGGGGTAAGGCTGAACACTGAAGCTTTCTTT
-	TRBJ2-7	TRBV19	-	CASNSPRDNYEQYF	TGTGCCAGTAACTCCCCCCGGGACAACTACGAGCAGTACTTC
-	TRBJ1-2	TRBV6-5	-	CASSYGREEVGYTF	TGTGCCAGCAGTTACGGGAGGGAAGAGGTCGGCTACACCTTC
-	TRBJ2-4	TRBV5-8	-	CASSLFSLENIQYF	TGTGCCAGCAGCTTGTTTAGTCTAGAAAACATTCAGTACTTC
TRBD2	TRBJ2-7	TRBV4-3	-	CASSQGVAGGYEQYF	TGCGCCAGCAGCCAGGGCGTAGCGGGGGGGTACGAGCAGTACTTC
-	TRBJ2-7	TRBV5-1	-	CASSLDLSSYEQYF	TGCGCCAGCAGCTTGGATCTGAGTTCCTACGAGCAGTACTTC
TRBD1	TRBJ2-7	TRBV2	-	CASSEQGYEQYF	TGTGCCAGCAGCGAACAGGGGTACGAGCAGTACTTC
TRBD1	TRBJ1-4	TRBV6-1	-	CASSGYRDRDEKLFF	TGTGCCAGCAGTGGATACCGGGACAGGGATGAAAAACTGTTTTTT
-	TRBJ2-7	TRBV19	-	CASSPDINYEQYF	TGTGCCAGTAGTCCGGACATAAACTACGAGCAGTACTTC
-	TRBJ1-3	TRBV6-6	-	CASSSQVSGNTIYF	TGTGCCAGCAGTTCTCAGGTCTCTGGAAACACCATATATTTT
TRBD1	TRBJ1-1	TRBV5-1	-	CASSLAMTGDEAFF	TGCGCCAGCAGCTTGGCTATGACAGGGGATGAAGCTTTCTTT
-	TRBJ2-7	TRBV10-3	-	CASGGSGTYEQYF	TGTGCCTCCGGTGGTAGCGGAACCTACGAGCAGTACTTC
-	TRBJ2-2	TRBV21-1	-	CASSMGEGLGGELFF	TGTGCCAGCAGCATGGGGGAGGGCCTCGGCGGGGAGCTGTTTTTT
TRBD2	TRBJ2-2	TRBV5-1	once	CASSLLAGGNGELFF	TGCGCCAGCAGCTTGTTAGCGGGAGGAAACGGGGAGCTGTTTTTT
-	TRBJ1-4	TRBV5-1	-	CASSFGRGNEKLFF	TGCGCCAGCAGCTTCGGCAGGGGTAATGAAAAACTGTTTTTT
-	TRBJ1-1	TRBV7-9	-	CASSFGRVSTEAFF	TGTGCCAGCAGCTTCGGCAGGGTAAGCACTGAAGCTTTCTTT
-	TRBJ2-5	TRBV5-1	once	CASSLGGGPGAQYF	TGCGCCAGCAGCTTGGGCGGGGGCCCCGGGGCCCAGTACTTC
-	TRBJ1-2	TRBV12-5	-	CASGFEVRGSYGYTF	TGTGCTAGTGGTTTTGAGGTTCGTGGTAGCTATGGCTACACCTTC
TRBD1	TRBJ2-3	TRBV29-1	-	CSARTGPYGDTQYF	TGCAGCGCAAGGACAGGCCCTTACGGAGATACGCAGTATTTT